This entry features one T cell receptor beta chain sequence. The authors carried out high-throughput sequencing of TCR beta. They applied it to CD8+ and CD4+ T cells obtained from blood. Relapsing-remitting disease, either stable or active, was present in the multiple sclerosis controls, who were treatment-naive patients. The CD8+ and CD4+ T cells were negatively isolated, with the TEMRA cells enriched by FACS. This specimen comes from a study of CD8 T cells in Susac syndrome. An input of about 0.45 to 1 ug of RNA was subjected to reverse transcription using random hexamers. Amplification of TCR beta CDR3 across 54 Vbeta and 13 Jbeta was performed with immunoSEQ multiplex PCR. TCRdb analysed the immunoSEQ multiplex PCR reads with MiXCR anew, one entry per CDR3 protein. The sample shows 200,000 to 250,000 distinct CDR3 sequences, 90% to 95% of them seen only once. Germline assignment: CDR1 SGHAT and CDR2 FQDESV (reference sequence). With 2 bases clipped from V and 4 bases from J, the junction kept 7 bases outside the gene matches. CDR3 size: 15 residues.

The chain recombines TRBV11-1 with TRBJ1-1; 7 positions agree with TRBD1. Sequencing input: CD8+ T cells from PBMCs. This TCR came from a human donor with multiple sclerosis. In DNA, the CDR3 is TGTGCCAGCAGCTTACGACAGGGAATTTTCACTGAAGCTTTCTTT. It encodes CASSLRQGIFTEAFF.